The present entry profiles one T cell receptor beta chain with its context. Only a few counts were recorded for this clone. It lacks a known antigen. Base qualities are not recorded, but no much larger clone differs from it by a single base. TCR CDR3 regions were amplified from genomic DNA by multiplex PCR using the deep immunoSEQ assay. For each cell subset, the extracted genomic DNA was distributed evenly across all wells of several immunoSEQ 96-well plates, and each plate served as one replicate. For unsorted PBMC, about 270 ng of genomic DNA, equivalent to around 30,000 T cell genomes, went into each replicate PCR. Genomic DNA from unsorted PBMC was sequenced over ten immunoSEQ deep assay plates. Purified libraries were quantified with a Qubit 3.0 fluorometer, sized on a Bioanalyzer 2100, and re-quantified with the KAPA Library Quantification kit. Every immunoSEQ 96-well plate was sequenced on a dedicated single-read 150-cycle Illumina NextSeq 550 flow cell. The paper's processing steps were these. The immunoSEQ output contained only junctional sequences without quality scores, so filtering could not match that applied to full-length reads. To assign V/J genes and CDR3, sequences were annotated against IMGT germline references using PyIR, a Python wrapper for IgBLAST v1.9. Any read was removed if the V/J assignment was weak (E-value above 1e-6), the CDR3 was missing, or the read contained stop codons, out-of-frame junctions, or ambiguous translated residues. V3J clonotypes were defined as sequences sharing the same inferred V gene, J gene, and CDR3 amino acid sequence. Percentage overlap between repertoires was computed as shared unique clonotypes divided by the size of the smaller repertoire. Repertoire richness was assessed with RTK rarefaction, the Chao1 estimator, and Recon v2.1 estimates of unobserved clonotypes. TCRdb re-hosts the immuneACCESS table, in-frame sequences only. Its copies lack some clones; in the studies checked, an unresolved V gene accounts for under half of them, and the cause for the rest is not known. From that table come the V and J calls and clone size; the DNA was used to work out D and trimming. A total of 450,000 to 500,000 clones appear in this sample, roughly 80% of them only once. Together, the top ten hold over 9.5% of the sample.

The donors were healthy, HIV-negative adults who had no recently reported acute infections or vaccinations. All donors were Caucasian adults living in Nashville, Tennessee, USA. In the unsorted samples, some 94 million PBMCs were counted, and genomic DNA was extracted using the QIAamp DNA Blood Mini kit. After blood collection by leukapheresis, PBMCs were isolated using Ficoll-Histopaque density gradient centrifugation and then cryopreserved in the vapor phase of liquid nitrogen. The data were obtained in a study of shared clonotypes between healthy human individuals (TCRdb year 2020). Some background on the complete study: A couple of women and a few men aged 18 to 49 years were included in the cohort. The study deeply sequenced blood TCR repertoires of about five healthy adults to estimate repertoire size and the extent of clonotype sharing between individuals. Libraries were prepared and TCR repertoires were sequenced by different laboratories using diverse techniques, in order to increase sequencing depth and limit assay-specific biases. Between about 0.9 and 10 billion PBMCs per donor were obtained by leukapheresis.

V loses 4 bases, J loses 5 bases, and the germline ends lie 20 bases apart. Via the germline V gene, CDR1 is LGHNA and CDR2 YNFKEQ. The CDR3 sequence holds 16 residues, the cysteine and phenylalanine included. The sequence is cut down to CDR3 DNA, 48 bases in frame from base 1. Summary of the overall study and its limitations: Pairwise subsampling indicated that sequencing depth was expected to affect the degree of clonotype sharing among donors. The small number of donors limited the genetic and exposure-history diversity represented. Sampling was limited to blood, and TCR repertoires in tissue likely differ from TCR repertoires in blood.

Sequencing used PBMCs. The source is a woman between 40 and 50 years old in good health. Some clones in this sample may be carry-over from other donors' samples. The chain links TRBV4-2 with TRBJ1-1, and possibly TRBD1, on 6 matching bases. The DNA sequence is TGTGCCAGCAGCCCAGGGGTCGCTGGGTGGGGAACTGAAGCTTTCTTT. This encodes CASSPGVAGWGTEAFF.